This paragraph covers one T cell receptor beta chain sequence. Which antigen it targets is not known. No qualities accompany the bases; no much larger clone lies one base away. The data belong to a study of blood T cell repertoires in COVID-19 (dated by TCRdb to 2020 to 2021). For the study in its entirety: The collaborator samples originated in the United States, Italy and Spain and spanned the acute and convalescent phases of COVID-19. The material from the prospective study consisted of cDNA or gDNA derived from T cells, B-cell-depleted T cells, or PBMCs. The dataset comprised deeply sampled blood TCRbeta repertoires from subjects exposed to, actively infected with, or recovered from COVID-19. The repertoires were released in a freely available public database intended as a resource for research on the immune response to SARS-CoV-2. Samples came from the ongoing ImmuneRACE study (first 160 participants) plus 1,254 subjects from 6 global collaborators. The sample metadata nearly always contained a de-identified subject ID, COVID-19 status, age in years and sex. Where available, HLA class I and class II types were obtained from metadata supplied by the sample provider rather than from assay-based typing.

Paper-wide results and their limitations: How much clinical and demographic metadata was included differed by source and by participant, and the metadata was provided uncurated.

TCRbeta CDR3 regions were amplified from genomic DNA by means of the immunoSEQ Assay, a bias-controlled multiplex PCR. In the original analysis: Nucleated cell counts per sample were estimated from amplification of reference gene primers within the assay. Sequence reads were collapsed and filtered to measure the absolute abundance of every unique TCRbeta CDR3 rearrangement. Productive Simpson clonality was computed per sample as the square root of Simpson's diversity index over productive rearrangements. TCRdb mirrors the immuneACCESS table, restricted to in-frame sequences. Some clones are absent from its copies; in checked studies, under half trace to an unresolved V gene, and the reason for the others is unknown. V and J calls and clone size are given by that table; D and trimming were obtained from the DNA. The sample records under 300,000 clones, 70% to 85% of which are singletons. Of the sample, around 2.4% is held by the ten largest clones.

The CDR3 numbers 15 residues from cysteine through phenylalanine. The only DNA kept is the CDR3, 45 bases in frame from the first base. Based on the germline V gene, the CDR1 and CDR2 sequences are SGHTA and FQGNSA. The junction shows trimming of 3 bases on V and 8 bases on J, plus 19 bases between the germline ends. Samples from volunteer blood donors who had recovered from COVID-19 were contributed by a second Seattle source. Each collaborating institution followed its own protocols to collect whole blood in K2EDTA tubes. For TCRbeta analysis, collaborators shipped samples in one of three forms: frozen whole blood, isolated PBMCs, or DNA extracted from either of those sample types.

This TCR came from a man aged 35-49 years who had recovered from COVID-19. Recombination connected TRBV7-2 to TRBJ1-2, with no confident D gene call. Specimen: peripheral blood. The CDR3 amino acid sequence is: CASSFERMAGSGYTF. The DNA reads as follows: TGTGCCAGCAGCTTCGAGCGGATGGCGGGGAGCGGCTACACCTTC.